Reported below is one TCR beta chain. The protocol was immunoSEQ multiplex PCR, while the TCRdb copy is restricted to in-frame clones and leaves out a portion. The data show about 150,000 clones, 85% to 95% seen once. This entry is derived from a study of T cell responses to AZD1222 COVID-19 vaccine. The germline V gene encodes CDR1 MNHNY and CDR2 SVGAGI (reference sequence). The CDR3 has 11 residues. Deletions cut 4 bases from V and 7 bases from J, with 5 bases between. The source material was peripheral blood, sampled on day 0 of AZD1222 vaccination. The sequence derives from an adult in good health. V is TRBV6-6 and J is TRBJ1-5; D unclear. The CDR3 here is CASSFGQPQHF. The DNA for the CDR3 is TGTGCCAGCAGTTTTGGCCAGCCCCAGCATTTT.